Below, 23 T cell receptor beta chains from the same sample are listed, as sequenced in a study of blood T cell repertoires in COVID-19. Sequenced by immunoSEQ multiplex PCR; TCRdb stores in-frame clones only, minus some. The profile shows about 300,000 clones, about 88% of them singletons. Sequenced material: peripheral blood. The receptors were gathered from a human donor with COVID-19, enrolled during active disease. The donor label of this sample is uncertain.

The V and J genes are TRBV2 and TRBJ2-7, with a possible D match to TRBD1 (6 bases). CDR3 size: 14 residues. Trimming stripped 3 bases from V and 2 bases from J, with 11 bases between. Germline V gene sequence: CDR1 SNHLY, CDR2 FYNNEI. This CDR3 reads CASSENRATYEQYF. CDR3 in DNA: TGTGCCAGCAGTGAGAACAGGGCAACCTACGAGCAGTACTTC.

The chain recombines TRBV11-2 with TRBJ2-3; 12 positions match TRBD2. Germline V gene sequence: CDR1 SGHAT, CDR2 FQNNGV. This CDR3 has 16 residues. After removal of 3 bases from V and 1 base from J, the junction contained 2 bases not matched to a gene. The CDR3 nucleotides are TGTGCCAGCAGCTTCGCTAGCGGGAGGGGCACAGATACGCAGTATTTT. Its translation is CASSFASGRGTDTQYF.

The chain has TRBV18 and TRBJ2-7; possibly TRBD1 for D (6 bases). This CDR3 region has 16 residues. Germline lookup yields CDR1 KGHSH and CDR2 LQKENI. Trimming took off 2 bases at V and 2 bases at J, with 16 bases between the two ends. The CDR3 region is CASSPYGSGAPYEQYF. In DNA, the CDR3 is TGTGCCAGCTCACCATATGGTTCAGGGGCACCCTACGAGCAGTACTTC.

There are a few counts of this clone. This chain links TRBV6-5 with TRBJ2-2; no reliable D call. The CDR3 totals 13 residues. Germline-derived CDR1 and CDR2 are MNHEY and SVGAGI. Trimming left V 2 bases short and J 4 bases short, with 5 bases between. The CDR3 DNA reads as TGTGCCAGCAGTTACACCGGCACCGGGGAGCTGTTTTTT. This gives the protein CASSYTGTGELFF.

V and J are TRBV6-7 and TRBJ2-1, with a tentative D call TRBD2 (6 bases). TRBV6-7 is an ORF, with its function uncertain. The CDR3 loop spans 18 amino acids. Trimming stripped 6 bases from V and 6 bases from J, with 27 bases between. Here the CDR3 reads CASRAGTTRVLSPNEQFF. The CDR3 DNA reads as TGTGCCAGCAGGGCGGGGACCACGCGGGTCCTCAGCCCCAATGAGCAGTTCTTC.

This chain links TRBV5-6 with TRBJ1-4; D is perhaps TRBD1 (6 bases). Between the trimmed V and J ends, which lost 3 bases and 8 bases, there was a span of 26 bases. Germline CDR1 is SGHDT and CDR2 is YYEEEE. This CDR3 spans 18 amino acids. The CDR3 region is CASSWRLPTDSFGEKLFF. The DNA for the CDR3 is TGTGCCAGCAGCTGGCGGCTCCCTACGGACAGCTTTGGGGAAAAACTGTTTTTT.

This clone has only a few counts. The chain joins TRBV7-8 to TRBJ2-2, with 9 nucleotides matching TRBD2. The germline gives CDR1 SGHVS, CDR2 FQNEAQ. The V segment lost 0 bases and the J segment 1 base; nucleotides outside the gene matches: 6. The CDR3 sequence is 18 residues long. The CDR3 DNA follows: TGTGCCAGCAGCTTAGCGTCCCTAGCGGGAATGAACACCGGGGAGCTGTTTTTT. This translates into CASSLASLAGMNTGELFF.

This clone was found many times. This sequence joins TRBV27 and TRBJ1-3; D not resolved. The V gene lost 6 bases and the J gene lost 0 bases, with 9 bases spanning the gap. Germline lookup yields CDR1 MNHEY and CDR2 SMNVEV (reference sequence). The CDR3 loop spans 14 amino acids. The CDR3 loop reads CASSESYSGNTIYF. The CDR3 DNA follows: TGTGCCAGCAGCGAAAGCTACTCTGGAAACACCATATATTTT.

The chain uses TRBV5-1 and TRBJ2-1; TRBD2 agrees at 11 bases. The ends lost 4 bases at V and 6 bases at J; junction bases unmatched: 6. CDR1 and CDR2 from the germline V gene are SGHRS and YFSETQ. The length of the CDR3 is 15 residues. CDR3 amino acids: CASSIGLAGPNEQFF. Here the CDR3 DNA reads TGCGCCAGCAGCATAGGACTAGCGGGCCCCAATGAGCAGTTCTTC.

The chain is built from TRBV14 and TRBJ1-2; perhaps TRBD1 as D (5 bases). Per the germline V gene, CDR1 is SGHDN and CDR2 is FVKESK. Between the trimmed V and J ends, which lost 1 base and 2 bases, there was a span of 14 bases. This CDR3 contains 16 residues. CDR3 sequence reads: CASSQVWGGINYGYTF. The CDR3 DNA sequence: TGTGCCAGCAGCCAAGTCTGGGGGGGGATAAACTATGGCTACACCTTC.

The chain employs TRBV5-1 and TRBJ1-2; D may be TRBD1 (6 bases). This CDR3 is 14 amino acids long. The V gene's germline CDR1 is SGHRS and CDR2 YFSETQ. V was trimmed by 3 bases and J by 8 bases, leaving 17 bases between them. The CDR3 here is CASSSNTGGEGYTF. For the CDR3, the DNA is TGCGCCAGCAGCTCCAACACGGGGGGCGAAGGCTACACCTTC.

The CDR3 sequence is CASSLALGHAYNEQFF. The CDR3 nucleotides read TGTGCCAGCAGCTTGGCCCTGGGACACGCCTACAATGAGCAGTTCTTC. The J gene is TRBJ2-1, the V gene TRBV5-4, with a possible D match to TRBD1 (6 bases). The CDR3 is 16 residues long. CDR1 SGHNT and CDR2 YYREEE come from the germline V gene (reference sequence). The V and J ends lost 0 bases and 2 bases respectively, with 12 bases between them.

Comment on this clone: At the DNA level, this CDR3 is encoded by other sequences in the same sample as well. The chain employs TRBV7-9 and TRBJ1-5, with no clear D. CDR3 length: 14 amino acids. V was clipped by 1 base and J by 2 bases, with 6 bases between them. Germline assignment: CDR1 SEHNR and CDR2 FQNEAQ (reference sequence). In nucleotides, the CDR3 is TGTGCCAGCAGCTTAGGGTCAGGCAATCAGCCCCAGCATTTT. Translation: CASSLGSGNQPQHF. Supplemented by reference TRBV7-9 and TRBJ1-5, the full variable domain reads DTGVSQNPRHKITKRGQNVTFRCDPISEHNRLYWYRQTLGQGPEFLTYFQNEAQLEKSRLLSDRFSAERPKGSFSTLEIQRTEQGDSAMYLCASSLGSGNQPQHFGDGTRLSIL.

In its sample, this clone was seen a few times. The chain combines TRBV2 with TRBJ2-7; 9 bases map to TRBD1. The V segment lost 2 bases and the J segment 5 bases; nucleotides outside the gene matches: 7. Germline lookup yields CDR1 SNHLY and CDR2 FYNNEI. The CDR3 is made up of 15 amino acids. The CDR3 coding sequence is TGTGCCAGCAGTGAACCGGGACAGGGAGGACACGAGCAGTACTTC. This translates into CASSEPGQGGHEQYF. The complete variable domain, with remaining parts taken from reference TRBV2 and TRBJ2-7, reads EPEVTQTPSHQVTQMGQEVILRCVPISNHLYFYWYRQILGQKVEFLVSFYNNEISEKSEIFDDQFSVERPDGSNFTLKIRSTKLEDSAMYFCASSEPGQGGHEQYFGPGTRLTVT.

This chain uses TRBV5-4 with TRBJ1-1; D possibly corresponds to TRBD1 (5 bases). This CDR3 has 15 amino acids. V gave up 4 bases and J gave up 5 bases, with 18 bases separating them. The germline gives CDR1 SGHNT, CDR2 YYREEE (reference sequence). CDR3 DNA sequence: TGTGCCAGCAGCCCCGGCGGGGCGCTGGGTACTGAAGCTTTCTTT. Translated, it gives CASSPGGALGTEAFF.

The rearrangement uses TRBV10-3 and TRBJ1-2; weak D call: TRBD1 (6 bases). V was trimmed by 5 bases and J by 6 bases, leaving 13 bases between them. Germline V gene lookup returns CDR1 ENHRY and CDR2 SYGVKD. This CDR3 is built from 13 residues. The CDR3 here is CAISPRGSHGYTF. Written as DNA, the CDR3 is TGTGCCATCAGTCCAAGGGGGTCACATGGCTACACCTTC.

The table lists this clone with a count of one. The chain has TRBV30 and TRBJ1-4; 9 nucleotides align to TRBD1. V lost 4 bases to trimming and J lost 7 bases; unmatched junction nucleotides: 7. This CDR3 region has 14 residues. Germline V gene lookup returns CDR1 GTSNPN and CDR2 SVGIG (reference sequence). The CDR3 reads CAWKPTGGSEKLFF. In nucleotides, the CDR3 is TGTGCCTGGAAGCCGACAGGGGGAAGTGAAAAACTGTTTTTT.

J is TRBJ1-2 and V is TRBV3-1 (or the pseudogene TRBV3-2); the D gene is possibly TRBD1 (6 bases). This CDR3 contains 14 residues. From germline, CDR1 is LGHDT and CDR2 YNNKEL (reference sequence). V gave up 0 bases and J gave up 4 bases, with 9 bases separating them. In nucleotides, the CDR3 is TGTGCCAGCAGCCAAGATCAGGGGCCCTATGGCTACACCTTC. Its translation is CASSQDQGPYGYTF.

The V call is TRBV21-1, the J call TRBJ2-4; TRBD1, the table's D call, lacks a check against the DNA. TRBV21-1 is assigned pseudogene status. The CDR3 sequence is 15 residues long. CDR3 region: CASSKTDSTKNIQYF. The CDR3, as DNA: TGTGCCAGCAGCAAGACAGACTCAACCAAAAACATTCAGTACTTC.

V usage is TRBV27 and J usage is TRBJ2-1, with 11 positions matching TRBD2. The junction had 5 bases not matched to a gene; V was cut back by 2 bases and J by 5 bases. The length of the CDR3 is 16 residues. In germline, CDR1 is MNHEY, CDR2 SMNVEV (reference sequence). In nucleotides, the CDR3 is TGTGCCAGCAGTTTAAGACTAGCGGGACTCGACAATGAGCAGTTCTTC. Translation: CASSLRLAGLDNEQFF.

The CDR3 nucleotides read TGCGCCAGCAGTGGCGGGGGCCGCAGGGAAGAGACCCAGTACTTC. This encodes CASSGGGRREETQYF. The rearrangement uses TRBV5-1 and TRBJ2-5; the D gene is possibly TRBD2 (7 bases). The length of the CDR3 is 15 residues. Germline V CDR1 and CDR2: SGHRS, YFSETQ. Trimming removed 5 bases from V and 3 bases from J, with 17 bases in between.

This clone was found once. The chain links TRBV5-1 to TRBJ2-7, with 7 bases identical to TRBD1. This CDR3 contains 14 residues. Per germline, CDR1 SGHRS and CDR2 YFSETQ. After removal of 3 bases from V and 3 bases from J, the junction contained 6 bases not matched to a gene. The CDR3 DNA follows: TGCGCCAGCAGCTCCGGGACAGCCTTCTACGAGCAGTACTTC. Protein: CASSSGTAFYEQYF. The complete variable domain, with remaining parts taken from reference TRBV5-1 and TRBJ2-7, reads KAGVTQTPRYLIKTRGQQVTLSCSPISGHRSVSWYQQTPGQGLQFLFEYFSETQRNKGNFPGRFSGRQFSNSRSEMNVSTLELGDSALYLCASSSGTAFYEQYFGPGTRLTVT.

The chain combines TRBV28 with TRBJ1-5, with TRBD1 matching 8 bases. The CDR3 totals 14 residues. After removal of 5 bases from V and 1 base from J, the junction contained 1 base not matched to a gene. Germline V gene data show CDR1 as MDHEN and CDR2 as SYDVKM. The CDR3 coding sequence is TGTGCCAGCAGTCAGGGGGCGAGCAATCAGCCCCAGCATTTT. Protein: CASSQGASNQPQHF.